These 21 T cell receptor beta chains came from one sample sequenced in a study of TIL therapy for anti-PD-1-resistant metastatic lung cancer. The libraries were made with immunoSEQ v3. Only in-frame clones appear in the TCRdb table, and some are missing; sequencing was by immunoSEQ multiplex PCR. Counted here are about 21,000 clones, about 71% occurring once; the ten biggest clones make up over 1.5%. The time point: pre-treatment sample, taken before nivolumab and TIL therapy. The starting material was blood, obtained at baseline. The receptors were gathered from a person aged 25-85 years with non-small cell lung cancer.

J is TRBJ1-1 and V is TRBV7-9; TRBD1 is a possible D gene (6 bases). The CDR3 is made up of 13 amino acids. The V gene's germline CDR1 is SEHNR and CDR2 FQNEAQ (reference sequence). The V gene lost 5 bases and the J gene lost 4 bases, with 11 bases spanning the gap. The CDR3 here is CASSPEGGTEAFF. The CDR3 DNA sequence: TGTGCCAGCAGCCCAGAGGGGGGCACTGAAGCTTTCTTT.

J is TRBJ1-3 and V is TRBV6-1, with D maybe TRBD1 (6 bases). V was shortened by 5 bases and J by 1 base, with 9 bases between the two germline ends. This CDR3 comprises 14 residues. CDR1 MNHNS and CDR2 SASEGT come from the germline V gene. CDR3 DNA sequence: TGTGCCAGCAGTTTGACAGGTTCTGGAAACACCATATATTTT. It codes for CASSLTGSGNTIYF.

The chain carries TRBV30 and TRBJ2-7; no reliable D call. CDR1 is GTSNPN, CDR2 SVGIG, per germline (reference sequence). With 1 base removed from V and 9 bases from J, the gap between germline ends came to 22 bases. This CDR3 has 15 amino acids. The CDR3 nucleotides read TGTGCCTGGAGTGCGCGCGGTCCGATGGGTACGGGGCAGTACTTC. It encodes CAWSARGPMGTGQYF.

The chain joins TRBV7-9 to TRBJ2-1; 9 bases are shared with TRBD2. Germline CDR1 SEHNR, CDR2 FQNEAQ (reference sequence). V shed 0 bases and J 5 bases; nucleotides not matched to a gene: 5. The CDR3 sequence is 16 residues long. The CDR3 reads CASSLALAGTHNEQFF. The DNA of the CDR3 is TGTGCCAGCAGCTTAGCGCTAGCGGGAACCCACAATGAGCAGTTCTTC.

The genes are TRBV1 and TRBJ2-7; the listed D gene, TRBD2, was not tested against the DNA. TRBV1 is a pseudogene. This CDR3 has 19 amino acids. The CDR3 nucleotides read TGCACCAGCAGCCAAACCTCCTTAAGAGCGGGGAGACCTGCCTACGAGCAGTACGTC. It yields the protein CTSSQTSLRAGRPAYEQYV.

This clone showed up just once. The chain uses TRBV10-2 and TRBJ2-3; 7 bases map to TRBD2. V was clipped by 8 bases and J by 0 bases; unmatched bases: 11. The germline V gene encodes CDR1 WSHSY and CDR2 SAAADI. This CDR3 is built from 16 residues. The chain's CDR3 is CASRSPSGGSTDTQYF. CDR3 nucleotides: TGCGCCAGCCGAAGTCCTAGCGGAGGGAGCACAGATACGCAGTATTTT.

The V call is TRBV6-5, the J call TRBJ2-1, with 8 bases lining up with TRBD1. Germline CDR1 MNHEY, CDR2 SVGAGI. The CDR3 is 13 amino acids. Trimming at V came to 6 bases and at J to 8 bases, leaving 6 bases not matched to a gene. CDR3: CASRGQGRDEQFF. The CDR3 bases are TGTGCCAGCAGAGGACAGGGTAGAGATGAGCAGTTCTTC.

This chain connects TRBV5-1 to TRBJ2-3; 7 bases align to TRBD1. Germline assignment: CDR1 SGHRS and CDR2 YFSETQ. V shed 4 bases, J shed 3 bases, and the junction held 5 bases outside the gene matches. This CDR3 has 14 residues. The CDR3 nucleotides read TGCGCCAGCAGCACTACACAGGGGACAGATACGCAGTATTTT. Its protein product is CASSTTQGTDTQYF. The full variable domain, completed using reference TRBV5-1 and TRBJ2-3, is KAGVTQTPRYLIKTRGQQVTLSCSPISGHRSVSWYQQTPGQGLQFLFEYFSETQRNKGNFPGRFSGRQFSNSRSEMNVSTLELGDSALYLCASSTTQGTDTQYFGPGTRLTVL.

The chain couples TRBV5-5 to TRBJ2-2; 10 bases fit TRBD2. The CDR3 is 17 amino acids. Germline loops: CDR1 SGHKS, CDR2 YYEKEE (reference sequence). The junction had 10 bases not matched to a gene; V was cut back by 1 base and J by 7 bases. CDR3 region: CASSLLAGGSWIGELFF. CDR3 nucleotides: TGTGCCAGCAGCTTGTTAGCGGGAGGCTCGTGGATCGGGGAGCTGTTTTTT.

J is TRBJ1-2 and V is TRBV27; tentatively, D is TRBD1 (5 bases). Trimming removed 3 bases from V and 7 bases from J, with 12 bases in between. The CDR3 is made up of 13 amino acids. CDR1 and CDR2 (germline): MNHEY, SMNVEV (reference sequence). The DNA of the CDR3 is TGTGCCAGCAGTTTTGCAGGGTTTGGTGGCTACACCTTC. Amino acids: CASSFAGFGGYTF.

The chain has TRBV10-2 and TRBJ2-3; the match to TRBD2 covers 9 bases. In germline, CDR1 is WSHSY, CDR2 SAAADI. V shed 9 bases, J shed 6 bases, and the junction held 10 bases outside the gene matches. CDR3 length: 14 residues. The CDR3 coding sequence is TGCGCCAGTTGGACTAGCGCCGGGAGGGATACGCAGTATTTT. Translated: CASWTSAGRDTQYF.

This clone showed up just once. The chain couples TRBV6-5 to TRBJ2-1; TRBD2 aligns across 10 bases. The CDR3 length is 16 residues. In germline, CDR1 is MNHEY, CDR2 SVGAGI. V trimming: 2 bases; J trimming: 10 bases; junction bases outside the gene matches: 11. The DNA for the CDR3 is TGTGCCAGCAGTTACCCGGGACTAGCGAGGCCTGAGGAGCAGTTCTTC. Translating gives CASSYPGLARPEEQFF.

This chain joins TRBV7-2 and TRBJ2-2; the D gene is possibly TRBD2 (5 bases). CDR3 length: 16 residues. Germline-derived CDR1 and CDR2 are SGHTA and FQGNSA. Between the trimmed V and J ends, which lost 5 bases and 3 bases, there was a span of 16 bases. Written as DNA, the CDR3 is TGTGCCAGCAGCCCGACTTCGAGGGTTTACACCGGGGAGCTGTTTTTT. Amino acid sequence: CASSPTSRVYTGELFF.

The gene calls are TRBV12-5 and TRBJ2-3; 7 bases agree with TRBD1. V gave up 2 bases and J gave up 2 bases; unmatched junction bases: 7. Per the germline V gene, CDR1 is LGHNT and CDR2 is FRNRAP. This CDR3 has 16 residues. Written as DNA, the CDR3 is TGTGCTAGTGGTTTGCCAACAGGGGTGACCACAGATACGCAGTATTTT. Its protein product is CASGLPTGVTTDTQYF.

The rearrangement uses TRBV18 and TRBJ2-7; D unclear. CDR1 is KGHSH and CDR2 is LQKENI in the germline V gene. V lost 6 bases to trimming and J lost 2 bases, with 17 bases between them. This CDR3 comprises 15 residues. CDR3 residues: CASSPQSHSTYEQYF. The CDR3, as DNA: TGTGCCAGCTCCCCCCAGTCCCATTCTACCTACGAGCAGTACTTC.

The rearrangement uses TRBV5-6 and TRBJ2-7; 12 bases line up with TRBD2. CDR3 length equals 15 residues. The trim removed 4 bases at V and 4 bases at J, leaving 6 bases unmatched. The germline CDR1 and CDR2 sequences are SGHDT and YYEEEE. The CDR3 protein is CASSPTSGSPYEQYF. For the CDR3, the DNA is TGTGCCAGCAGCCCGACTAGCGGGAGCCCTTACGAGCAGTACTTC.

This clone was seen more than once but under ten times. The V and J genes are TRBV6-5 and TRBJ1-5; D not resolved. Germline CDR1 MNHEY, CDR2 SVGAGI. The V and J ends lost 7 bases and 3 bases respectively, with 13 bases between them. The length of the CDR3 is 14 residues. The CDR3 is CASTGERYNQPQHF. The CDR3, as DNA: TGTGCCAGCACCGGGGAAAGGTACAATCAGCCCCAGCATTTT.

This chain links TRBV3-1 (or the pseudogene TRBV3-2) with TRBJ2-1, with a tentative D call TRBD2 (5 bases). V dropped 1 base and J dropped 15 bases, with 13 bases sitting between them. The CDR3 has 12 residues. Germline CDR1 LGHDT, CDR2 YNNKEL (reference sequence). The CDR3 here is CASSQVQGLWFF. CDR3 sequence (DNA): TGTGCCAGCAGCCAAGTCCAAGGACTTTGGTTCTTC.

The chain is built from TRBV18 and TRBJ2-3, with TRBD2 identical over 11 bases. The CDR3 contains 16 residues. From germline, CDR1 is KGHSH and CDR2 LQKENI. V was clipped by 0 bases and J by 6 bases; unmatched bases: 5. This CDR3 reads CASSPPSSGRRDTQYF. CDR3 DNA: TGTGCCAGCTCACCACCGTCTAGCGGGAGGAGGGATACGCAGTATTTT. The full variable domain, its missing parts supplied by reference TRBV18 and TRBJ2-3, is NAGVMQNPRHLVRRRGQEARLRCSPMKGHSHVYWYRQLPEEGLKFMVYLQKENIIDESGMPKERFSAEFPKEGPSILRIQQVVRGDSAAYFCASSPPSSGRRDTQYFGPGTRLTVL.

The chain links TRBV3-1 (or the pseudogene TRBV3-2) to TRBJ2-1, with 8 positions matching TRBD1. CDR1 is LGHDT, CDR2 YNNKEL, per germline (reference sequence). This CDR3 contains 15 residues. The J segment lost 5 bases and the V segment lost 3 bases, leaving 6 bases of the junction unmatched. Here the CDR3 DNA reads TGTGCCAGCAGCCAGGTGCAGGGGGCCCACAATGAGCAGTTCTTC. It encodes CASSQVQGAHNEQFF.

The chain employs TRBV5-6 and TRBJ2-7; a weak D match, TRBD1 (6 bases). Germline V gene data show CDR1 as SGHDT and CDR2 as YYEEEE. This CDR3 has 16 residues. V lost 0 bases, J lost 3 bases, and 16 bases lay in between. Written as DNA, the CDR3 is TGTGCCAGCAGCTTGGCCTCTGGGACAAGCTACTACGAGCAGTACTTC. This encodes CASSLASGTSYYEQYF.